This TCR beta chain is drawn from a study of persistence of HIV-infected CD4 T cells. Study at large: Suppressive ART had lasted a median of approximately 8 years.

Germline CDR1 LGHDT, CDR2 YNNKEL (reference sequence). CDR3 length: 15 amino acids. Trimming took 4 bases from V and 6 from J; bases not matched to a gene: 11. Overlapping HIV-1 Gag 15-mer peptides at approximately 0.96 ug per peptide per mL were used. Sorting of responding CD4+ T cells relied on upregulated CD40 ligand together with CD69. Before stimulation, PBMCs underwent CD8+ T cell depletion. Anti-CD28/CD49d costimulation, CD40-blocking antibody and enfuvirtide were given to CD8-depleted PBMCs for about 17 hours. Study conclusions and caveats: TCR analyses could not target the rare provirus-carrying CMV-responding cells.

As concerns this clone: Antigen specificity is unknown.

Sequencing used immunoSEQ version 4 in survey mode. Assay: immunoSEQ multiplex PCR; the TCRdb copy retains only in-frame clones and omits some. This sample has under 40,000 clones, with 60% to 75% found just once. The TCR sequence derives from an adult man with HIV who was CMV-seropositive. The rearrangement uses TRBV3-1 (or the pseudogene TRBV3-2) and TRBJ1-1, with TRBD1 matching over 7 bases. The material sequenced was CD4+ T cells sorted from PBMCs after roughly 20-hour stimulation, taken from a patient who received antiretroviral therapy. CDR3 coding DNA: TGTGCCAGCAGCCCCCTGACAGGGTCGAGCTCTGAAGCTTTCTTT. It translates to CASSPLTGSSSEAFF.